This passage covers 8 T cell receptor beta chains from one sample sequenced in a study of read filtering for tumor transcriptome and immune sequencing. From approximately 430 ng of RNA, a library with molecular barcoded alpha/delta and beta/gamma adaptors was made. TCRdb redid the calling of the reads with MiXCR, one entry per CDR3 protein. Of roughly 130,000 distinct CDR3 sequences listed, around 13% were seen once; the top ten hold approximately 10%. The sequenced sample consisted of a population of CD138-negative cells sorted from bone marrow. All receptors derive from a donor aged 40 or older with multiple myeloma.

This chain links TRBV19 with TRBJ2-5; D is unclear. The CDR3 runs to 17 residues. The germline V gene encodes CDR1 LNHDA and CDR2 SQIVND (reference sequence). Between the trimmed V and J ends, which lost 6 bases and 4 bases, there was a span of 24 bases. The CDR3 protein is CASSFGRSGPLGETQYF. The DNA of the CDR3 is TGTGCCAGTAGCTTCGGACGGAGTGGCCCTCTAGGAGAGACCCAGTACTTC.

The sample holds many counts of this clonotype. The V and J genes are TRBV5-1 and TRBJ2-1; 10 bases line up with TRBD2. The CDR3 runs to 17 residues. Per the germline V gene, CDR1 is SGHRS and CDR2 is YFSETQ. The trim removed 0 bases at V and 6 bases at J, leaving 9 bases unmatched. The CDR3 sequence is CASSLELAGIRSNEQFF. The CDR3 nucleotides are TGCGCCAGCAGCTTGGAACTAGCGGGGATTCGCTCCAATGAGCAGTTCTTC.

This clonotype was observed a handful of times. The V call is TRBV10-2, the J call TRBJ1-5, with D perhaps matching TRBD1 (5 bases). The CDR3 runs to 15 residues. V was trimmed by 4 bases and J by 4 bases, leaving 14 bases between them. Germline V lookup: CDR1 WSHSY, CDR2 SAAADI. This CDR3 is CASSGSGHRNQPQHF. The CDR3 nucleotides are TGCGCCAGCAGTGGGTCGGGGCACCGAAATCAGCCCCAGCATTTT.

This clonotype has ten or more counts. The chain combines TRBV12-3 or TRBV12-4 with TRBJ2-2, with D unresolved. Trimming cost V 1 base and J 13 bases, with 10 bases left between them. This CDR3 contains 12 residues. As DNA, the CDR3 is TGTGCCAGCAGTTTAGAAGGAGCGCTGCTGTTTTTT. It yields the protein CASSLEGALLFF.

The V call is TRBV7-9, the J call TRBJ2-3, with D perhaps TRBD1 or TRBD2 (6 bases each). V lost 5 bases and J lost 2, with 17 bases in between. The CDR3 runs 16 residues. In germline, CDR1 is SEHNR, CDR2 FQNEAQ (reference sequence). In nucleotides, the CDR3 is TGTGCCAGCAGCCCTATAGGAGGGGGGTTCACAGATACGCAGTATTTT. This translates into CASSPIGGGFTDTQYF.

This clonotype came up many times. The chain is built from TRBV7-9 and TRBJ1-4; D is ambiguous. The CDR3 length is 12 residues. Trimming stripped 3 bases from V and 8 bases from J, with 7 bases between. The germline V gene has CDR1 SEHNR and CDR2 FQNEAQ (reference sequence). The CDR3 coding sequence is TGTGCCAGCAGCTTTGGGGAAGAAAAACTGTTTTTT. Amino acid sequence: CASSFGEEKLFF.

Details on this clonotype: A single base separates this from a much larger clone, so it may be a read error. The chain couples TRBV5-6 to TRBJ2-5; D is unresolved. The CDR3 totals 15 residues. Trimming shortened V by 0 bases and J by 1 base, and 10 bases separated the two germline ends. Germline-derived CDR1 and CDR2 are SGHDT and YYEEEE. CDR3 DNA sequence: TGTGCCAGCAGCTTGGCAGCCCTTTCCCAAGAGACCCAGTACTTC. Its protein product is CASSLAALSQETQYF.

V gene TRBV7-2 combines with J gene TRBJ2-5; a possible D gene is TRBD2 (7 bases). Deletions cut 1 base from V and 2 bases from J, with 14 bases between. Germline V lookup: CDR1 SGHTA, CDR2 FQGNSA. This CDR3 region has 16 residues. The CDR3 DNA reads as TGTGCCAGCAGCTTAGGCGGGGGCGTGGGGCAAGAGACCCAGTACTTC. Protein sequence: CASSLGGGVGQETQYF.